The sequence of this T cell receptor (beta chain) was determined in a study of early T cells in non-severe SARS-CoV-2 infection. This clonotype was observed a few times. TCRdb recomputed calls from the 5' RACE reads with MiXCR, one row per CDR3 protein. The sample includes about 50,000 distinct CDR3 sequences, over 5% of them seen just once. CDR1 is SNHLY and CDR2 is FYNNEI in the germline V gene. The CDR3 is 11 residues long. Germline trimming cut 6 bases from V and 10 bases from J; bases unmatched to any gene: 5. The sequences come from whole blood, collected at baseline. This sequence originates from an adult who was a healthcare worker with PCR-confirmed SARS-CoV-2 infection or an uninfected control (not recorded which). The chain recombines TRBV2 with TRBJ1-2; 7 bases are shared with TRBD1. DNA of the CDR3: TGTGCCAGCAGGACCGGGACAGCCTACACCTTC. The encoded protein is CASRTGTAYTF.